This T cell receptor beta chain is drawn from a study of early T cells in non-severe SARS-CoV-2 infection. The TCR library protocol was used to attach unique molecular identifiers. These identifiers were attached to individual cDNA molecules. TCRdb used MiXCR to reprocess the 5' RACE reads, holding one entry per CDR3 protein. The sample shows about 30,000 distinct CDR3 sequences, 5.2% of them seen only once. The CDR3 runs 18 residues. In germline, CDR1 is LGHNA, CDR2 YNFKEQ. Trimming took 0 bases from V and 3 from J; bases not matched to a gene: 13. V and J are TRBV4-2 and TRBJ2-7, with 8 bases identical to TRBD2. The source of this sequence is an adult who was a healthcare worker with PCR-confirmed SARS-CoV-2 infection or an uninfected control (not recorded which). The sequencing sample was made of whole blood. This CDR3 is CASSQEGVGLAGLYEQYF. The CDR3 DNA reads TGTGCCAGCAGCCAAGAAGGCGTCGGGCTAGCGGGCCTCTACGAGCAGTACTTC.